This section outlines one T cell receptor beta chain sequence together with its context. Its antigen is unknown. Germline V CDR1 and CDR2: PRHDT, FYEKMQ (reference sequence). The germline V and J ends were trimmed by 5 bases and 0 bases, with 18 bases remaining between them. This CDR3 is built from 17 residues. The sample comes from a study of T-cell reconstitution after alpha-beta-depleted transplantation in children. Unique molecular identifiers tagged the TCRbeta library. TCRdb reprocessed the PCR reads with MiXCR, giving one entry per CDR3 protein. Of around 800,000 distinct CDR3 sequences detected, 16% appear once; the ten largest clones hold roughly 4.8%. Overall study results and limits: After transplant, at about two months, alpha-beta T cells were reportedly derived from several hundred expanded graft clones. TCRbeta diversity was high at day 60 in some patients (a result of surviving recipient T cells and thymic progenitors). T-cell counts and diversity were attributed mostly to newly produced T cells one year after transplant.

This receptor was taken from a male patient between 10 and 17 years old who had a stem cell transplant for acute lymphoblastic leukemia, so the T cells may come from the graft donor. The chain employs TRBV13 and TRBJ2-3; D perhaps matches TRBD1 (5 bases). The sequences come from PBMCs, mostly from graft donor cells, collected 360 days after TCRalphabeta/CD19-depleted stem cell transplant. The CDR3 bases are TGTGCCAGCAGCCATCTTACCCAGGGCCGCAGCACAGATACGCAGTATTTT. Residues: CASSHLTQGRSTDTQYF.